The rows below give T cell receptor beta chains drawn from one sample of a study of beta chain features in type 1 diabetes. Some clones are missing from TCRdb's copy, which holds only in-frame ones; the method was immunoSEQ multiplex PCR. The sample holds around 310,000 clones, about 14% seen once. Sequencing was performed on naive CD4+ T cells from blood. The receptors were sampled from a woman younger than 30 with type 1 diabetes. Each CDR3 is given with its conserved first and last residue. A D gene is named only where the DNA matches it firmly. Clone sizes are given selectively: once, few, many, or a class where the clone is expanded.

D: TRBD2; V: TRBV30; J: TRBJ2-3; size: -; CDR3: CAWNSGVSDTQYF; DNA: TGTGCCTGGAATAGCGGGGTTTCAGATACGCAGTATTTT
D: TRBD2; V: TRBV7-2; J: TRBJ2-2; size: few; CDR3: CASSWTSGRVLLTGELFF; DNA: TGTGCCAGCAGCTGGACTAGCGGGAGGGTGTTATTAACCGGGGAGCTGTTTTTT
D: -; V: TRBV5-4; J: TRBJ2-5; size: -; CDR3: CASSLGAGAYQETQYF; DNA: TGTGCCAGCAGCTTGGGGGCGGGGGCCTACCAAGAGACCCAGTACTTC
D: -; V: TRBV18; J: TRBJ2-7; size: few; CDR3: CASSREEGAEQYF; DNA: TGTGCCAGCTCACGCGAAGAGGGAGCCGAGCAGTACTTC
D: -; V: TRBV6-1; J: TRBJ2-3; size: -; CDR3: CASTRDTDTQYF; DNA: TGTGCCAGCACCAGGGACACAGATACGCAGTATTTT
D: TRBD1; V: TRBV30; J: TRBJ2-5; size: few; CDR3: CAWKIQGAETQYF; DNA: TGTGCCTGGAAGATACAGGGGGCGGAGACCCAGTACTTC
D: -; V: TRBV5-1; J: TRBJ1-5; size: -; CDR3: CASSLAGRDNQPQHF; DNA: TGCGCCAGCAGCTTGGCCGGCCGGGACAATCAGCCCCAGCATTTT
D: TRBD1; V: TRBV28; J: TRBJ1-1; size: -; CDR3: CASSLLRRGRRYTEAFF; DNA: TGTGCCAGCAGTTTATTAAGGAGGGGGCGCAGGTACACTGAAGCTTTCTTT
D: -; V: TRBV9; J: TRBJ2-1; size: -; CDR3: CASSVDEPSYNEQFF; DNA: TGTGCCAGCAGCGTAGATGAGCCCTCCTACAATGAGCAGTTCTTC
D: TRBD1; V: TRBV11-2; J: TRBJ1-2; size: few; CDR3: CASSLGQPEF; DNA: TGTGCCAGCAGCTTGGGACAGCCGGAATTC
D: -; V: TRBV29-1; J: TRBJ1-1; size: -; CDR3: CSLKQSNTEAFF; DNA: TGCAGCCTCAAACAATCGAACACTGAAGCTTTCTTT
D: -; V: TRBV30; J: TRBJ2-7; size: -; CDR3: CAWSQGSPGEQYF; DNA: TGTGCCTGGTCTCAGGGGTCCCCCGGCGAGCAGTACTTC
D: -; V: TRBV7-2; J: TRBJ1-2; size: few; CDR3: CASSPYTNYGYTF; DNA: TGTGCCAGCAGCCCCTATACTAACTATGGCTACACCTTC
D: TRBD1; V: TRBV5-6; J: TRBJ2-2; size: few; CDR3: CASLGQGGTGELFF; DNA: TGTGCCAGCCTAGGACAGGGGGGCACCGGGGAGCTGTTTTTT
D: -; V: TRBV18; J: TRBJ2-2; size: few; CDR3: CASSSSGTFDTGELFF; DNA: TGTGCCAGCTCATCTTCCGGGACATTCGACACCGGGGAGCTGTTTTTT
D: TRBD1; V: TRBV27; J: TRBJ2-7; size: -; CDR3: CASRKPGQGYEQYF; DNA: TGTGCCAGCAGGAAACCGGGACAGGGTTACGAGCAGTACTTC
D: TRBD1; V: TRBV27; J: TRBJ1-2; size: -; CDR3: CASSLGQGRTYGYTF; DNA: TGTGCCAGCAGTTTAGGACAGGGTCGGACCTATGGCTACACCTTC
D: -; V: TRBV19; J: TRBJ2-1; size: -; CDR3: CASNDRTYNEQFF; DNA: TGTGCCAGTAACGACAGAACCTACAATGAGCAGTTCTTC
D: -; V: TRBV13; J: TRBJ2-2; size: -; CDR3: CASSFLGGELFF; DNA: TGTGCCAGCAGCTTTCTAGGTGGGGAGCTGTTTTTT
D: -; V: TRBV18; J: TRBJ2-2; size: -; CDR3: CASSPATGELFF; DNA: TGTGCCAGCTCACCGGCTACCGGGGAGCTGTTTTTT
D: -; V: TRBV28; J: TRBJ1-2; size: -; CDR3: CASSLRSYGYTF; DNA: TGTGCCAGCAGTTTACGGTCCTACGGCTACACCTTC
D: -; V: TRBV20-1; J: TRBJ2-7; size: -; CDR3: CSASRQAEQYF; DNA: TGCAGTGCTTCAAGACAGGCAGAGCAGTACTTC
D: TRBD2; V: TRBV7-9; J: TRBJ2-3; size: -; CDR3: CASSPWTSEGTQYF; DNA: TGTGCCAGCAGCCCATGGACTAGCGAGGGTACGCAGTATTTT
D: -; V: TRBV29-1; J: TRBJ2-1; size: few; CDR3: CSVASGERGYNEQFF; DNA: TGCAGCGTTGCATCAGGGGAGCGGGGCTACAATGAGCAGTTCTTC
D: TRBD1; V: TRBV29-1; J: TRBJ1-2; size: -; CDR3: CSATGTGDGNYGYTF; DNA: TGCAGCGCTACCGGGACAGGGGACGGCAACTATGGCTACACCTTC
D: TRBD1; V: TRBV27; J: TRBJ2-5; size: -; CDR3: CASKSGTGYQETQYF; DNA: TGTGCCAGCAAGAGCGGGACAGGGTACCAAGAGACCCAGTACTTC